These 25 T cell receptor beta chains were sequenced from one sample in a study of shared clonotypes between healthy human individuals (dated by TCRdb to 2018 to 2021). Library creation used the immunoSEQ multiplex PCR assay. Drawn from immuneACCESS, this table holds only the in-frame rearrangements with V and J called that TCRdb kept. Clones are partly lost; checked studies trace under half to an unresolved V gene and leave the rest unexplained. The sample table records a few million clones; more than 80% of these occur just once. The ten largest clonotypes hold under 0.45% of the sample. Source material: naive CD4+ T cells from PBMCs. The cell subset or site tag for this specimen amounts to: CD45RA+ positively selected. The origin of the receptors is a young man in good health. Some clones in this sample may be carry-over from other donors' samples.

The chain is built from TRBV5-1 and TRBJ1-1, with TRBD1 matching over 8 bases. The V gene end was trimmed by 4 bases and the J gene end by 5 bases; junction bases not matched to a gene: 7. Germline V gives CDR1 SGHRS, CDR2 YFSETQ. The CDR3 sequence is 14 residues long. The CDR3 nucleotides are TGCGCCAGCAGCCTGGACGGACAGGGAACTGAAGCTTTCTTT. Protein product: CASSLDGQGTEAFF.

V usage is TRBV7-9 and J usage is TRBJ2-1; D might be TRBD1 or TRBD2, each matching 6 bases. Germline CDR1 reads SEHNR; CDR2 reads FQNEAQ (reference sequence). V lost 0 bases, J lost 0 bases, and 15 bases lay in between. This CDR3 has 18 amino acids. CDR3 nucleotide sequence: TGTGCCAGCAGCTTAGCTCTAGGGGGGACGGGCTCCTACAATGAGCAGTTCTTC. Encoded protein: CASSLALGGTGSYNEQFF.

The chain carries TRBV10-3 and TRBJ2-3, with D unresolved. Germline V CDR1 and CDR2: ENHRY, SYGVKD. This CDR3 region has 14 residues. The V end lost 8 bases, the J end lost 1 base, and 13 bases lay between the germline ends. Here the CDR3 reads CAIGESVGTDTQYF. The CDR3 DNA reads TGTGCCATCGGGGAAAGTGTTGGCACAGATACGCAGTATTTT.

The chain links TRBV10-1 to TRBJ2-7; perhaps TRBD2 as D (5 bases). The CDR3 totals 14 residues. CDR1 and CDR2 (germline): WNHNN, SYGVQD (reference sequence). Trimming shortened V by 6 bases and J by 7 bases, and 19 bases separated the two germline ends. The CDR3: CASSTRPGLAEQYF. The CDR3, as DNA: TGCGCCAGCAGCACCCGACCCGGACTTGCGGAGCAGTACTTC.

The V call is TRBV27, the J call TRBJ2-5; 14 bases align to TRBD2. The CDR3 extends over 14 amino acids. With V trimmed by 8 bases and J by 7 bases, 6 bases remained unmatched. Per germline, CDR1 MNHEY and CDR2 SMNVEV (reference sequence). The CDR3 bases are TGTGCCAGCGGGACTAGCGGGAGAAGGGGGACCCAGTACTTC. Translated, it gives CASGTSGRRGTQYF.

V and J are TRBV28 and TRBJ2-1; 13 nucleotides agree with TRBD2. CDR1 and CDR2 (germline): MDHEN, SYDVKM. V lost 5 bases, J lost 14 bases, and 12 bases stayed unmatched. The CDR3 is 15 residues long. CDR3 bases: TGTGCCAGCAGTCCCGGACTAGCGGGAGCGGATGGAAAGTTCTTC. This codes for CASSPGLAGADGKFF.

This chain joins TRBV14 and TRBJ2-7; D gene uncertain. Looked up from germline, CDR1 is SGHDN and CDR2 is FVKESK. V was trimmed by 1 base and J by 0 bases, leaving 13 bases between them. The CDR3 is made up of 16 amino acids. The CDR3 DNA reads TGTGCCAGCAGCCAAGTCCTGGCGGTGAGCTCCTACGAGCAGTACTTC. The encoded protein is CASSQVLAVSSYEQYF.

This clone was found once. This chain links TRBV7-8 with TRBJ2-4; 8 bases are shared with TRBD1. Germline-derived CDR1 and CDR2 are SGHVS and FQNEAQ. This CDR3 is 13 amino acids long. Unmatched junction bases numbered 0, after V lost 1 base and J lost 7 bases. In DNA, the CDR3 is TGTGCCAGCAGCTTAGGACAGGGGAACATTCAGTACTTC. The encoded protein is CASSLGQGNIQYF.

CDR3 bases: TGTGCCAGCAGCGCACGACAGGGGGACTCCTACAATGAGCAGTTCTTC. Protein sequence: CASSARQGDSYNEQFF. V gene TRBV21-1 combines with J gene TRBJ2-1; the listed D gene, TRBD1, was not tested against the DNA. TRBV21-1 is tagged as a pseudogene. There are 16 residues in the CDR3.

The chain uses TRBV5-6 and TRBJ2-2; either TRBD1 or TRBD2 may fit D (5 bases each). There are 17 residues in the CDR3. Germline lookup yields CDR1 SGHDT and CDR2 YYEEEE. V lost 4 bases, J lost 5 bases, and 21 bases lay in between. The CDR3 spells CASSPPGAKSGTGELFF. The CDR3 DNA sequence: TGTGCCAGCAGCCCCCCCGGGGCTAAGTCGGGTACCGGGGAGCTGTTTTTT.

The sample holds a few counts of this clone. V and J are TRBV7-8 and TRBJ1-5, with TRBD1 matching over 9 bases. CDR1 and CDR2 (germline): SGHVS, FQNEAQ. This CDR3 spans 14 amino acids. V was pared by 3 bases and J by 7 bases, with 4 bases of the junction left unmatched. Here the CDR3 reads CASSLTGGRQPQHF. The CDR3 DNA is TGTGCCAGCAGCTTGACAGGGGGGAGACAGCCCCAGCATTTT.

The chain combines TRBV7-8 with TRBJ1-1, with 9 bases fitting TRBD1. The CDR3 has 15 residues. Germline CDR1 is SGHVS and CDR2 is FQNEAQ. V shed 2 bases, J shed 6 bases, and the junction held 7 bases outside the gene matches. As DNA, the CDR3 is TGTGCCAGCAGCTTAACCTCCGGGACAGGGTCTGAAGCTTTCTTT. Protein product: CASSLTSGTGSEAFF.

The chain combines TRBV11-2 with TRBJ2-7; D unresolved. This CDR3 comprises 15 residues. The V end was cut by 6 bases, the J end by 0 bases, with 15 bases between. Germline CDR1 and CDR2: SGHAT and FQNNGV. The DNA of the CDR3 is TGTGCCAGCAGAGTCCGTTCGAGAGGCTCCTACGAGCAGTACTTC. It is translated as CASRVRSRGSYEQYF.

The rearrangement joins TRBV9 to TRBJ2-3; possibly TRBD2 for D (6 bases). The CDR3 runs to 16 residues. Germline loops: CDR1 SGDLS, CDR2 YYNGEE. V was trimmed by 4 bases and J by 2 bases, leaving 17 bases between them. CDR3 sequence (DNA): TGTGCCAGCAGCACCCTGGCGGGAACACTCACAGATACGCAGTATTTT. Its translation: CASSTLAGTLTDTQYF.

V gene TRBV18 combines with J gene TRBJ2-5, with 9 bases fitting TRBD1. V dropped 3 bases and J dropped 5; count of bases not matched to a gene: 10. Looked up from germline, CDR1 is KGHSH and CDR2 is LQKENI. The CDR3 has 16 amino acids. The CDR3 sequence is CASSPPTTGGWETQYF. CDR3 nucleotide sequence: TGTGCCAGCTCACCCCCTACGACAGGGGGTTGGGAGACCCAGTACTTC.

In nucleotides, the CDR3 is TGTGCCAGCAGCGCGCGAGGTGGCAAATGGGGCGATGAGCAGTTCTTC. Protein product: CASSARGGKWGDEQFF. The V and J genes are TRBV7-8 and TRBJ2-1; D perhaps matches TRBD1 (5 bases). Trimming pared 5 bases from V and 8 bases from J, leaving 22 bases between. The CDR3 runs to 16 residues. Germline V gene data show CDR1 as SGHVS and CDR2 as FQNEAQ.

The V call is TRBV29-1, the J call TRBJ1-3; D ambiguous. V lost 7 bases, J lost 0 bases, and 13 bases lay in between. CDR3 length: 14 amino acids. Germline V gene data show CDR1 as SQVTM and CDR2 as ANQGSEA. The CDR3 here is CSASGLSSGNTIYF. DNA for the CDR3: TGCAGCGCCTCTGGACTGTCCTCTGGAAACACCATATATTTT.

V is TRBV6-6 and J is TRBJ1-1, with TRBD1 matching 7 bases. Germline CDR1 and CDR2: MNHNY and SVGAGI (reference sequence). CDR3 length: 16 amino acids. The V segment lost 0 bases and the J segment 0 bases; nucleotides outside the gene matches: 4. The CDR3 DNA follows: TGTGCCAGCAGTTACTCAAGGGGGCGGGTGAACACTGAAGCTTTCTTT. This gives the protein CASSYSRGRVNTEAFF.

The genes are TRBV7-3 and TRBJ2-1, with D possibly TRBD1 on 6 matching bases. CDR1 is SGHTA, CDR2 FQGTGA, per germline. CDR3 length equals 18 residues. Trimming shortened V by 5 bases and J by 2 bases, and 22 bases separated the two germline ends. CDR3 protein: CASSPRGPGTYTYNEQFF. CDR3 nucleotides: TGTGCCAGCAGCCCAAGGGGCCCCGGGACATATACCTACAATGAGCAGTTCTTC.

Points on this clone: Other DNA sequences in this sample translate to the same CDR3. This chain uses TRBV9 with TRBJ2-5; the D gene could be TRBD1 or TRBD2 (5 bases each). The CDR3 loop spans 14 amino acids. V was trimmed by 4 bases and J by 5 bases, leaving 15 bases between them. In germline, CDR1 is SGDLS, CDR2 YYNGEE. DNA of the CDR3: TGTGCCAGCAGCCCGGGTGGGGGTTGGGAGACCCAGTACTTC. Its translation: CASSPGGGWETQYF.

The chain uses TRBV2 and TRBJ2-1; maybe TRBD2 (6 bases). V was clipped by 6 bases and J by 2 bases, with 11 bases between them. Germline lookup yields CDR1 SNHLY and CDR2 FYNNEI. The CDR3 totals 14 residues. CDR3: CASRNGGTYNEQFF. In DNA, the CDR3 is TGTGCCAGCAGAAACGGGGGAACCTACAATGAGCAGTTCTTC.

V and J are TRBV5-1 and TRBJ2-2, with D possibly TRBD1 on 5 matching bases. The germline V gene encodes CDR1 SGHRS and CDR2 YFSETQ. The CDR3 runs to 13 residues. Trimming cost V 6 bases and J 7 bases, with 13 bases left between them. The DNA of the CDR3 is TGCGCCAGCACAACAGCTAGGGGCGGGGAGCTGTTTTTT. Translating it yields CASTTARGGELFF.

The V call is TRBV14, the J call TRBJ2-5; D not resolved. Germline V gives CDR1 SGHDN, CDR2 FVKESK. The CDR3 contains 14 residues. V was clipped by 0 bases and J by 5 bases, with 10 bases between them. The CDR3 bases are TGTGCCAGCAGCCAAGATGAACGGCGGGAGACCCAGTACTTC. The encoded protein is CASSQDERRETQYF.

J is TRBJ2-1 and V is TRBV5-1; D is ambiguous. The V end lost 5 bases, the J end lost 6 bases, and 6 bases lay between the germline ends. The CDR3 has 11 residues. Per germline, CDR1 SGHRS and CDR2 YFSETQ. In nucleotides, the CDR3 is TGCGCCAGCAGACAGAGCAATGAGCAGTTCTTC. Encoded protein: CASRQSNEQFF.

The chain couples TRBV7-6 to TRBJ2-1; D gene ambiguous. Germline V gene data show CDR1 as SGHVS and CDR2 as FNYEAQ. The CDR3 has 13 amino acids. Trimming took off 5 bases at V and 3 bases at J, with 8 bases between the two ends. The CDR3 nucleotides read TGTGCCAGCAGCGTCGGAAACTACAATGAGCAGTTCTTC. Translating it yields CASSVGNYNEQFF.